The text below deals with one TCR beta chain. Its cognate antigen has yet to be identified. Per-nucleotide qualities are absent, and no much larger clonotype sits a single base away. Set within a cohort of healthcare workers in London, UK, this nested case-control study involved weekly PCR testing of nasopharyngeal swabs along with blood sampling. Healthcare workers were recruited between 23 and 31 March 2020, during the week of the UK lockdown, and were followed weekly for up to roughly 15 weeks. The source of the sample is a study of early T cells in non-severe SARS-CoV-2 infection (dated by TCRdb to the early 2020s). For the study in its entirety: Because TCR sequencing was done on bulk RNA from unsorted whole blood, the alpha and beta chains could not be paired.

The CDR3, cysteine through phenylalanine, is 14 amino acids long. The kept DNA is CDR3 alone, 42 bases in frame from the first base. From a lookup of the germline V gene, CDR1 and CDR2 are KGHSH and LQKENI. Trimming takes 6 bases from V and 1 base from J, and the germline ends sit 12 bases apart. What the authors observed across the whole study: VDJdb matching was skewed toward anti-spike CD8 responses and likely underestimated virus-specific expansions by missing private and CD4 specificities.

Library creation used 5' RACE. TCRdb lists the instrument as NextSeq 500. In the TCR library protocol, unique molecular identifiers were attached to individual cDNA molecules to correct for PCR bias and sequencing error. Both TCR alpha and beta chains were sequenced, and tight co-correlation was observed between alpha and beta sequence abundances in each sample. Under the source paper's analysis protocol: V gene, J gene and CDR3 annotation of TCR sequences was performed with Decombinator V4. TCRs were defined as expanded if a significant change between any two time points was detected under a Poisson model with p below 0.0001. TCR abundances were normalised to the total number of TCRs sequenced per sample and expressed as counts per million. TRAV1-2 paired with TRAJ12, TRAJ20 or TRAJ33 defined MAIT TCRs, while TRAV10 paired with TRAJ18 defined iNKT TCRs. VDJdb, accessed on 1 November 2021, was searched for TCRs annotated for CMV, EBV and SARS-CoV-2, and TCRs annotated for more than one antigen were excluded. TCRdb handled the public reads itself, with Q25 trimming in fastp and clone calling in MiXCR, and kept productive beta chains. All rows with the same CDR3 protein become a single entry with the most common DNA and genes. What appears here as the V and J calls and clone size reflects TCRdb's work, not the paper's. The sample table shows about 82,000 distinct CDR3 sequences, and about 13% are seen once. The ten biggest clones cover 6% of the sample.

The chain was built from TRBV18 and TRBJ1-2, and possibly TRBD1, on 5 matching bases. The sequenced material came from whole blood. The TCR comes from an adult who was a healthcare worker with PCR-confirmed SARS-CoV-2 infection or an uninfected control (not recorded which). The sequence in DNA is TGTGCCAGCTCCGAAACAGGAAATAACTATGGCTACACCTTC. Translated, it reads CASSETGNNYGYTF.